This T cell receptor beta chain was obtained from a study of human T cells and chemical hapten exposure. Across the whole study: Per-sample TCR yield variation was attributed mainly to small pooled library volume differences. Study-level results: No change in TCRs above 1 in 1000 frequency was produced by DPC sensitization.

Trimming cost V 6 bases and J 2 bases; bases outside gene matches: 6. From germline, CDR1 is LGHNT and CDR2 FRNRAP. This CDR3 spans 15 amino acids. The study used a library that attached unique molecular identifiers to individual cDNA molecules. In the original analysis: Sequenced samples showed a median of 95,638 TCRs each, with counts running from about 22,000 to 700,000. TCRdb redid the calling of the RACE reads with MiXCR, one entry per CDR3 protein. The V and J calls, along with clone size, are taken from TCRdb and not from the paper's own processing. The sample contains about 130,000 distinct CDR3 sequences, approximately 9.1% of which appear only once. A few counts support this clonotype. The target antigen is unknown. The time point here: healthy volunteer bleed at 2 weeks. Total RNA came from unfractionated whole blood.

The chain recombines TRBV12-5 with TRBJ2-1; 8 nucleotides match TRBD1. Material: whole blood. The receptor was isolated from a male donor in good health. Some clones in this sample may be carry-over from other donors' samples. CDR3 loop: CASGLIQGAYNEQFF. Here the CDR3 DNA reads TGTGCTAGTGGCCTAATACAGGGGGCCTACAATGAGCAGTTCTTC.